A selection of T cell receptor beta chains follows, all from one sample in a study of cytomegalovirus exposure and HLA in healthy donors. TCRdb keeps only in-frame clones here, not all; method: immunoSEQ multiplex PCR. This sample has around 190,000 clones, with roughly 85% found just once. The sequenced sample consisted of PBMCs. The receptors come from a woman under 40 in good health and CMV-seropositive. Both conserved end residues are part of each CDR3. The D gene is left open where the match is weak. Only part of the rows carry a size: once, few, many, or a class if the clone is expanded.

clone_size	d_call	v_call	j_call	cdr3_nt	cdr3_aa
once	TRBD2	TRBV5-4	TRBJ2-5	TGTGCCAGCAGCCCAGCGGGGGGGCAAGGAGAGACCCAGTACTTC	CASSPAGGQGETQYF
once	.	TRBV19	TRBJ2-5	TGTGCCAGTACTAGGACAGACACACAAGAGACCCAGTACTTC	CASTRTDTQETQYF
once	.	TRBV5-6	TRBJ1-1	TGTGCCAGCAGCCTAACAACAGGGCTAACTGAAGCTTTCTTT	CASSLTTGLTEAFF
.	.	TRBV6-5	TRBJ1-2	TGTGCCAGCAGTTACTCGGGATTCGACAGCCGTGGCTACACCTTC	CASSYSGFDSRGYTF
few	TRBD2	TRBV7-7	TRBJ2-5	TGTGCCAGCAGCTTAGCGGCTAGCGGGGGAGGAGAGACCCAGTACTTC	CASSLAASGGGETQYF
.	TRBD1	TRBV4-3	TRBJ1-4	TGCGCCAGCAGCTATGGAGGGGGCGCTGAGGCTAAACTGTTTTTT	CASSYGGGAEAKLFF
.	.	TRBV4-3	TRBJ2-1	TGCGCCAGCAGCCAAGGGATTCGGGACGGGACTCGCCATGAGCAGTTCTTC	CASSQGIRDGTRHEQFF
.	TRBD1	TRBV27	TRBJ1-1	TGTGCCAGCAGTTTACTGGGGACAGGGGTAGGAACTGAAGCTTTCTTT	CASSLLGTGVGTEAFF
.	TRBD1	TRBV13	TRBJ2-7	TGTGCCAGCAGCTCCAGACAGGGGGCTAGCGAGCAGTACTTC	CASSSRQGASEQYF
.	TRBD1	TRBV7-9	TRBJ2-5	TGTGCCAGCAGCGACAGGGACACCGAGACCCAGTACTTC	CASSDRDTETQYF
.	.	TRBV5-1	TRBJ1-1	TGCGCCAGCAGCCTTACCGGGGACTTAGGCACTGAAGCTTTCTTT	CASSLTGDLGTEAFF
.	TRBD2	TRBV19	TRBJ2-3	TGTGCCAGTAAATCCGGGGGAGGGAGGACAGATACGCAGTATTTT	CASKSGGGRTDTQYF
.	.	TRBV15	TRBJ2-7	TGTGCCACCAGCAGAGATAACGAGGGGGACCCCTACGAGCAGTACTTC	CATSRDNEGDPYEQYF
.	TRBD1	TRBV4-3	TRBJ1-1	TGCGCCAGCAGCCAAGATAGAGCAGGGGGCCCAAACACTGAAGCTTTCTTT	CASSQDRAGGPNTEAFF
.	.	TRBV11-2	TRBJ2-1	TGTGCCAGCAGCTCGACGGGGGTCTTCGATGAGCAGTTCTTC	CASSSTGVFDEQFF
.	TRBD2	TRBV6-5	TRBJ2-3	TGTGCCAGCACCCTAGCGGGCGAGATCACAGATACGCAGTATTTT	CASTLAGEITDTQYF
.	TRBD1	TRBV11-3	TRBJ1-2	TGTGCCAGCAGCTTAGGCGGGACAGGGGGTGGCTACACCTTC	CASSLGGTGGGYTF
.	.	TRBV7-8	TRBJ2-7	TGTGCCAGCAGCCCAACCAGGGGTTTGAGGTACGAGCAGTACTTC	CASSPTRGLRYEQYF
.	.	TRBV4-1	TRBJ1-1	TGCGCCAGCAGCCAAGTTCCAGGGAACACTGAAGCTTTCTTT	CASSQVPGNTEAFF
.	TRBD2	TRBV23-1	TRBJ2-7	TGCGCCAGCGGACCCCAGAAAGCGGGGGATCCGGACGAGCAGTACTTC	CASGPQKAGDPDEQYF
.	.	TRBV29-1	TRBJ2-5	TGCAGCGTTGAGATGGACATCCAAGAGACCCAGTACTTC	CSVEMDIQETQYF
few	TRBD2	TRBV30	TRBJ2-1	TGTGCCTGGAGTGGCCTTCTAGCGGGAGGCTACAATGAGCAGTTCTTC	CAWSGLLAGGYNEQFF
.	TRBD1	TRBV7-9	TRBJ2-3	TGTGCCAGCAGCCCCCGCGGGACAGGGGGACCAGATACGCAGTATTTT	CASSPRGTGGPDTQYF
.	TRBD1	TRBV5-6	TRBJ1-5	TGTGCCAGCAGTAGATGGGGGACAGGTACCCAGCATTTT	CASSRWGTGTQHF
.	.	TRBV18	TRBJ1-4	TGTGCCAGCTCACCAACGACAGAGCCAGCAACTAATGAAAAACTGTTTTTT	CASSPTTEPATNEKLFF
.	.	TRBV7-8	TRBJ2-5	TGTGCCAGCAGCTTAGGTATAGACAGGGAGACCCAGTACTTC	CASSLGIDRETQYF
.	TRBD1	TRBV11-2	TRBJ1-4	TGTGCCAGCAGCTCGAAGGGACAGGGGGCTACCCCTGAAAAACTGTTTTTT	CASSSKGQGATPEKLFF
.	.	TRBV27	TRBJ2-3	TGTGCCAGCAGTGTAACTAGCACAGATACGCAGTATTTT	CASSVTSTDTQYF
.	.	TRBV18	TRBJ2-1	TGTGCCAGCTCTATCCAACTGGGAGGTGAGCAGTTCTTC	CASSIQLGGEQFF
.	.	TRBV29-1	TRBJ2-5	TGCAGCGGTCAGGAGGGTAGTGGGACCCAGTACTTC	CSGQEGSGTQYF
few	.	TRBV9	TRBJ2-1	TGTGCCAGCAGCGGAGGCAGCTCCTACAATGAGCAGTTCTTC	CASSGGSSYNEQFF
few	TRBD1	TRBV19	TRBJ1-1	TGTGCCAGTAGTATTGGCCCCGACAGGGTCAACACTGAAGCTTTCTTT	CASSIGPDRVNTEAFF
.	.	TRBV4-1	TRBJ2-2	TGCGCCAGCAGCCCAATGGACATTAACACCGGGGAGCTGTTTTTT	CASSPMDINTGELFF
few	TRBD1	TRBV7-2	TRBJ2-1	TGTGCCAGCAGCTCCATCCTCGGGACAGGGGGCTACAATGAGCAGTTCTTC	CASSSILGTGGYNEQFF
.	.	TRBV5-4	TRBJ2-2	TGTGCCAGCAGCTTCCCGGATGGACACCTCACCGGGGAGCTGTTTTTT	CASSFPDGHLTGELFF
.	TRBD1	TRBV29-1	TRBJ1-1	TGCAGCGTTTACAGGGGACCTGAAGCTTTCTTT	CSVYRGPEAFF
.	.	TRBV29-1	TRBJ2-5	TGCAGCGTTGGAACAGAAGGAGAGACCCAGTACTTC	CSVGTEGETQYF
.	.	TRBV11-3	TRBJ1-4	TGTGCCAGCAGCTTAGGTATCGGACAAACTAATGAAAAACTGTTTTTT	CASSLGIGQTNEKLFF
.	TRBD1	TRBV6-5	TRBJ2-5	TGTGCCAGCAGTTACGCAGGGACAGGTGTCCAAGAGACCCAGTACTTC	CASSYAGTGVQETQYF
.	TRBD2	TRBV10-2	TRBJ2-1	TGCGCCAGCAGTGAGTCGAGAGCTAGCGGGAACAATGAGCAGTTCTTC	CASSESRASGNNEQFF
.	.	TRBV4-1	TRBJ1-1	TGCGCCAGCAGCCAAGCACCGACAGGTGTGAACACTGAAGCTTTCTTT	CASSQAPTGVNTEAFF
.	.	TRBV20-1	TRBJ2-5	TGCAGTGCTAACACGAAAGAGACCCAGTACTTC	CSANTKETQYF